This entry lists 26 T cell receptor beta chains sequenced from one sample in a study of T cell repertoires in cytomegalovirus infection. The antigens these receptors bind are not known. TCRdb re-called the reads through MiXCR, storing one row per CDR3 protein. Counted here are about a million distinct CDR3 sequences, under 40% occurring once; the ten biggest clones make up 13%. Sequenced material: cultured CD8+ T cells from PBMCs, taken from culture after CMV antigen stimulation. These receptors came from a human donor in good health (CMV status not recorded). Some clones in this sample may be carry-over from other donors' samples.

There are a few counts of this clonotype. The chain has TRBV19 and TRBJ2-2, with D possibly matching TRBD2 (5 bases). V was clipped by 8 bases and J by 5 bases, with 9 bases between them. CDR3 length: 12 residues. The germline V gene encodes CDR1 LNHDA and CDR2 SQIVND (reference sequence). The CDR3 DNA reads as TGTGCCAGTGAACCGGGAACCGGGGAGCTGTTTTTT. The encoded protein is CASEPGTGELFF.

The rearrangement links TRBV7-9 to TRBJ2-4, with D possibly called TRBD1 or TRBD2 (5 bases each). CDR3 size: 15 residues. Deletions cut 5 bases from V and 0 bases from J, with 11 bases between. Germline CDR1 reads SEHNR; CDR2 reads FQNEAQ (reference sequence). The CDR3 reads CASSGDGLAKNIQYF. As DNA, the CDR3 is TGTGCCAGCAGCGGGGACGGACTAGCCAAAAACATTCAGTACTTC.

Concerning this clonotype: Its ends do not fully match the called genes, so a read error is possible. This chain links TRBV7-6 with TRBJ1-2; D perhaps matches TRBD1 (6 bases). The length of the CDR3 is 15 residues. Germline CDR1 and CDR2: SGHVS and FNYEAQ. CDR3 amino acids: CVSSLGVTGNYGYTF. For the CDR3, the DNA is TGTGTCAGCAGCTTAGGGGTTACAGGGAACTATGGCTACACCTTC. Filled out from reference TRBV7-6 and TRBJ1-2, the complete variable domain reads GAGVSQSPRYKVTKRGQDVALRCDPISGHVSLYWYRQALGQGPEFLTYFNYEAQQDKSGLPNDRFSAERPEGSISTLTIQRTEQRDSAMYRCVSSLGVTGNYGYTFGSGTRLTVV.

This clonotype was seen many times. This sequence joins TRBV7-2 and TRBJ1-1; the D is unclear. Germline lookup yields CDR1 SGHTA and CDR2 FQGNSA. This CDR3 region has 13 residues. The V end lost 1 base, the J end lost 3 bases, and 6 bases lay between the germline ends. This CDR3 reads CASSLVLYTEAFF. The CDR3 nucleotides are TGTGCCAGCAGCTTAGTCCTTTACACTGAAGCTTTCTTT.

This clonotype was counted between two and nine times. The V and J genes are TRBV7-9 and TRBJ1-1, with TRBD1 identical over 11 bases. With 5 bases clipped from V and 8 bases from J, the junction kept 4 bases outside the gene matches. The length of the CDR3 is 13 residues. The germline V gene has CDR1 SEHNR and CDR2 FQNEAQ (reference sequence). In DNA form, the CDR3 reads TGTGCCAGCAGCCTCCGGACAGGGGGCGAAGCTTTCTTT. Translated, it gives CASSLRTGGEAFF.

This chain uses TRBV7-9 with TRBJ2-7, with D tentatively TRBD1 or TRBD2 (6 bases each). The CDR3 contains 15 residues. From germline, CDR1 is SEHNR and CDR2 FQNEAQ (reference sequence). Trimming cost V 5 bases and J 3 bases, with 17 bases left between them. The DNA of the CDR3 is TGTGCCAGCAGCGCGAGGACAGAGGAGGGCTACGAGCAGTACTTC. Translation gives CASSARTEEGYEQYF.

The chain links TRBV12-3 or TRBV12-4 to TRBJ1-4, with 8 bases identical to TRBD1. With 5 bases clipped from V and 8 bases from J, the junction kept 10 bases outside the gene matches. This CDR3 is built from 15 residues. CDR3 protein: CASSLPGQGEEKLFF. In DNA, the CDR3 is TGTGCCAGCAGTCTGCCAGGACAGGGTGAGGAAAAACTGTTTTTT.

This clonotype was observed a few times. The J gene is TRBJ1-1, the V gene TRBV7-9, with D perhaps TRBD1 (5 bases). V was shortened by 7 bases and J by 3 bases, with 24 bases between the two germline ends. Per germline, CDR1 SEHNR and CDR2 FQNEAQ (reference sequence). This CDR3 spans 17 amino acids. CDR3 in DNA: TGTGCCAGCATCTTCGTAGACAGATACATCGACTACACTGAAGCTTTCTTT. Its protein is CASIFVDRYIDYTEAFF.

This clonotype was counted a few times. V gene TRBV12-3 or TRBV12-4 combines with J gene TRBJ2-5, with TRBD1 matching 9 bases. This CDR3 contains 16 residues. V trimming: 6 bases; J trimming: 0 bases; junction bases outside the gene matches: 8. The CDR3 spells CASSPDRGLYQETQYF. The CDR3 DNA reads TGTGCCAGCAGCCCTGACAGGGGGTTGTACCAAGAGACCCAGTACTTC.

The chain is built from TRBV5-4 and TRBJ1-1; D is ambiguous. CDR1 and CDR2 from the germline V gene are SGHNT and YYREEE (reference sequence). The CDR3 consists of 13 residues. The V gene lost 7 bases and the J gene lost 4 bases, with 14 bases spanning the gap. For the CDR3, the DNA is TGTGCCAGCGAGGCGGGAGGAATCACTGAAGCTTTCTTT. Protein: CASEAGGITEAFF.

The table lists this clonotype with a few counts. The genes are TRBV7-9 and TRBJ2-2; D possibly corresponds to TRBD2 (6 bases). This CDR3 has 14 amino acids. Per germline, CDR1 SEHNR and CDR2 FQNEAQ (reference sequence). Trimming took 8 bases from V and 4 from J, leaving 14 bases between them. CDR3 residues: CASATSFGTGELFF. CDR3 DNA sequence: TGTGCCAGCGCAACTAGCTTTGGCACCGGGGAGCTGTTTTTT. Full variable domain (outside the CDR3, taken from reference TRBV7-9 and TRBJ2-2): DTGVSQNPRHKITKRGQNVTFRCDPISEHNRLYWYRQTLGQGPEFLTYFQNEAQLEKSRLLSDRFSAERPKGSFSTLEIQRTEQGDSAMYLCASATSFGTGELFFGEGSRLTVL.

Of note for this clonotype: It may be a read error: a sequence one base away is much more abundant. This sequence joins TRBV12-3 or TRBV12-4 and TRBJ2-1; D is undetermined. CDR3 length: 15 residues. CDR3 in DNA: TGTGACAGCAGTTTCTCCCAGGTCGGTGTCAATGAGCAGTTCTTC. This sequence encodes CDSSFSQVGVNEQFF.

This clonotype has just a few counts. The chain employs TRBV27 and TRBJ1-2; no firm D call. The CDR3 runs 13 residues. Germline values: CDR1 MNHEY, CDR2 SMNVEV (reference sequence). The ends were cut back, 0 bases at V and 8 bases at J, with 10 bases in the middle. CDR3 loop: CASSLSQLDGYTF. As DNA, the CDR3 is TGTGCCAGCAGTTTATCACAGTTAGACGGCTACACCTTC.

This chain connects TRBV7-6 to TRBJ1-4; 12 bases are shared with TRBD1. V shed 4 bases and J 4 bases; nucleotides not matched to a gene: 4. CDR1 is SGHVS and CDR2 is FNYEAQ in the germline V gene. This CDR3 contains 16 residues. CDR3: CASSWDRGRDNEKLFF. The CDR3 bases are TGTGCCAGCAGCTGGGACAGGGGGCGGGATAATGAAAAACTGTTTTTT.

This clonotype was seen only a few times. CDR3 region: CASSIALGGDEQFF. The CDR3 DNA reads as TGTGCCAGTAGTATAGCCCTTGGGGGGGATGAGCAGTTCTTC. The genes are TRBV19 and TRBJ2-1, with TRBD2 identical over 7 bases. The CDR3 length is 14 residues. The V segment lost 1 base and the J segment 8 bases; nucleotides outside the gene matches: 5. CDR1 is LNHDA and CDR2 is SQIVND in the germline V gene (reference sequence).

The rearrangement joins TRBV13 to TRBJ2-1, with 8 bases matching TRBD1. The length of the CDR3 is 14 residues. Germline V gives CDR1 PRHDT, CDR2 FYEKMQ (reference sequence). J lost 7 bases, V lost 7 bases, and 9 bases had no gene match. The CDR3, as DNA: TGTGCCAGCAAATACGGACAGGGTATGAATGAGCAGTTCTTC. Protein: CASKYGQGMNEQFF.

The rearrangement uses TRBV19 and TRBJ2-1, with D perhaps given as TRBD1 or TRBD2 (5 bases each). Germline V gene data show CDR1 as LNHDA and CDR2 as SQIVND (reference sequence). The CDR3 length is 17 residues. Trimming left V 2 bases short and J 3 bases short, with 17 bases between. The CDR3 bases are TGTGCCAGTAGTATAAGGAGTGGGGGAGACAGCTACAATGAGCAGTTCTTC. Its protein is CASSIRSGGDSYNEQFF.

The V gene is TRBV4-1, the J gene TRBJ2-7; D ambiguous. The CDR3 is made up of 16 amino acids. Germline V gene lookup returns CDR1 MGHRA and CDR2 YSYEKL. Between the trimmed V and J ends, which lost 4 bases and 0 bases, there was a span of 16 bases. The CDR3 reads CASSPPLGASSYEQYF. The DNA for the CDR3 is TGCGCCAGCAGCCCGCCACTTGGAGCCAGCTCCTACGAGCAGTACTTC.

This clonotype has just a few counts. The CDR3 loop reads CSVDDLPGKRDNEQFF. CDR3 coding DNA: TGCAGCGTTGACGACCTACCGGGAAAACGGGACAATGAGCAGTTCTTC. V and J are TRBV29-1 and TRBJ2-1; the D gene is possibly TRBD2 (5 bases). CDR3 length: 16 amino acids. Germline V CDR1 and CDR2: SQVTM, ANQGSEA. Trimming removed 3 bases at V and 5 bases at J, with 20 bases between.

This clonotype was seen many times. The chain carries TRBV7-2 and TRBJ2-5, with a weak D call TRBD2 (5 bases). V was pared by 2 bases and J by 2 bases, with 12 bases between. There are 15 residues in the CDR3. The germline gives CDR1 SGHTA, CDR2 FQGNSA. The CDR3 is CASSLFGGLQETQYF. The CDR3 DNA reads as TGTGCCAGCAGCTTATTCGGCGGGCTGCAAGAGACCCAGTACTTC.

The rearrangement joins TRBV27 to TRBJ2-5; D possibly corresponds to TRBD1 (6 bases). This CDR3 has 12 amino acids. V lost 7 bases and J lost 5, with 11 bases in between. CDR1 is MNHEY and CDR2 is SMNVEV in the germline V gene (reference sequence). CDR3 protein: CASKGVGETQYF. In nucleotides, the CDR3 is TGTGCCAGCAAGGGGGTCGGGGAGACCCAGTACTTC.

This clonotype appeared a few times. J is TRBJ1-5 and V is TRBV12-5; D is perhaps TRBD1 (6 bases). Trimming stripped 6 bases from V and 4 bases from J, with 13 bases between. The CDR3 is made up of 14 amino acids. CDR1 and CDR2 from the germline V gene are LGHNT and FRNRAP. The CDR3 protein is CASGSRQENQPQHF. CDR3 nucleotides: TGTGCTAGTGGCTCCCGACAGGAGAATCAGCCCCAGCATTTT.

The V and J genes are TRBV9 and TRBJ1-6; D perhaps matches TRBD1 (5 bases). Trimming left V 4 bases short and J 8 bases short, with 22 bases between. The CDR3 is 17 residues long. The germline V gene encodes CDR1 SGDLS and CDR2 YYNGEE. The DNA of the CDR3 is TGTGCCAGCAGCCCGGGGGGTAACATGGAATACGATTCACCCCTCCACTTT. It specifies CASSPGGNMEYDSPLHF.

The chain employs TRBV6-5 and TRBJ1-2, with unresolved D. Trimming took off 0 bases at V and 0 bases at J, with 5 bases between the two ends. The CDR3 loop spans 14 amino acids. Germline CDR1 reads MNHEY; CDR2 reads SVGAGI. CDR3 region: CASSYSAPNYGYTF. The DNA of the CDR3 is TGTGCCAGCAGTTACTCGGCGCCTAACTATGGCTACACCTTC.

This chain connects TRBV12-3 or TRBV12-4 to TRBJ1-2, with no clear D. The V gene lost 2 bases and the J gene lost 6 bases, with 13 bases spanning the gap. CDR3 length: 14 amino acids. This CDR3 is CASSLSRIEDGYTF. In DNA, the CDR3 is TGTGCCAGCAGTTTATCGAGAATTGAGGATGGCTACACCTTC.

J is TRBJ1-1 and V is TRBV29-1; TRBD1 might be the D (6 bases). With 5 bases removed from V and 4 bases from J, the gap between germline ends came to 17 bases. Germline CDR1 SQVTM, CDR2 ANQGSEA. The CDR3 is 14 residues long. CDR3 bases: TGCAGCGTTCCTCAGGGGCGAGCGGGCACTGAAGCTTTCTTT. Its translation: CSVPQGRAGTEAFF.